This T cell receptor (beta chain) was sequenced in a study of spatial heterogeneity in lung cancer. TCRdb reanalysed the 5' RACE reads using MiXCR and keeps one entry per CDR3 protein. This table holds 20,000 to 25,000 distinct CDR3 sequences, less than 3.5% found once. CDR3 length equals 16 residues. Trimming cost V 6 bases and J 8 bases; bases outside gene matches: 9. The germline V gene encodes CDR1 MDHEN and CDR2 SYDVKM. This clonotype was seen at least ten times. Time point defined: sample taken at primary tumor resection. Frozen PBMC, nontumor lung or tumor provided whole RNA, which was sequenced unsorted. The 65 or so donors had untreated early-stage non-small cell lung cancer.

This chain connects TRBV28 to TRBJ1-6; 11 bases agree with TRBD1. This receptor was identified in a female donor with early-stage non-small cell lung cancer. Sample: PBMCs, taken at surgery. The CDR3 reads CASSQPPGQGDSPLHF. In DNA form, the CDR3 reads TGTGCCAGCAGCCAACCACCGGGACAGGGGGATTCACCCCTCCACTTT.